This TCR beta chain was recorded in a study of blood T cell repertoires in COVID-19. Overall study context: T cells, B-cell-depleted T cells, or PBMCs provided the cDNA or gDNA that served as material.

This clone has just one count. Assay used: immunoSEQ multiplex PCR; TCRdb lists only in-frame clones, some missing. This sample carries over 300,000 clones, around 82% of them seen once, and the ten largest clones take 1% to 1.5%. The V end was cut by 8 bases, the J end by 4 bases, with 3 bases between. CDR3 length: 10 residues. The germline V gene has CDR1 SNHLY and CDR2 FYNNEI. The chain couples TRBV2 to TRBJ2-1; no clear D. The material sequenced was peripheral blood. The sequence came from a woman aged 45 to 65 with acute or convalescent COVID-19. CDR3 amino acids: CASVYNEQFF. CDR3 coding DNA: TGTGCCAGCGTATACAATGAGCAGTTCTTC.